This T cell receptor (beta chain) was retrieved from a study of T cells in Graves' hyperthyroidism and ophthalmopathy. Aged 18 to 65, the patients had hyperthyroidism that was newly diagnosed and had lasted under 2 months. This clonotype was found many times. The ends were cut back, 3 bases at V and 6 bases at J, with 11 bases in the middle. CDR1 is MNHEY and CDR2 is SMNVEV in the germline V gene (reference sequence). The CDR3 is 13 amino acids. From RNA transcripts, TCR beta CDR3 regions were amplified. RT-PCR in the first round (using the HTBI primer set) targeted the TCR CDR3. TCRdb re-analysed the multiplex PCR reads in MiXCR, keeping a single row per CDR3 protein. The table has some 370,000 distinct CDR3 sequences, approximately 17% seen once.

The clonotype was recovered from a woman aged 25 to 39 with Graves' hyperthyroidism that later progressed to Graves' ophthalmopathy. The sequencing sample was made of blood. The chain recombines TRBV27 with TRBJ1-1, with a weak D call TRBD1 (5 bases). The CDR3 loop is CASSFQGDSEAFF. CDR3 coding DNA: TGTGCCAGCAGTTTCCAGGGTGATTCTGAAGCTTTCTTT.